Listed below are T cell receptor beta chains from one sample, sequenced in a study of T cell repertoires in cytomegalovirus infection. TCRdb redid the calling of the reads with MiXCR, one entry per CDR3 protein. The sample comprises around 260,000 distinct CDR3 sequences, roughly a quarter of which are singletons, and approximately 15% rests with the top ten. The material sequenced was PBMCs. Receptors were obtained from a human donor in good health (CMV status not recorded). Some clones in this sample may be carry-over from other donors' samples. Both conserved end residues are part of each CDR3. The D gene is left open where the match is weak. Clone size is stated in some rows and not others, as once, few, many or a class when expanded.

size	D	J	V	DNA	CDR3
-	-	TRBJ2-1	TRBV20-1	TGCAGTGCTAGTTTCGCGAATGAGCAGTTCTTC	CSASFANEQFF
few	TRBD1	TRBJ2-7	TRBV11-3	TGTGCCAGCAGCCCAGGACAGGGGACCACCTACGAGCAGTACTTC	CASSPGQGTTYEQYF
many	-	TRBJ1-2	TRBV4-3	TGCGCCAGCAGCCAAGACCGGACACTTAACTATGGCTACACCTTC	CASSQDRTLNYGYTF
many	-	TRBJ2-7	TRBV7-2	TGTGCCAGCAGCTTCGCGCCATCTTACGAGCAGTACTTC	CASSFAPSYEQYF
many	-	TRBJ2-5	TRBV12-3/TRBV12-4	TGTGCCAGCAGTCCACCAATGACAGACCAAGAGACCCAGTACTTC	CASSPPMTDQETQYF
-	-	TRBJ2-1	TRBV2	TGTGCCAGCAGTGACTTCCTCGGGGAGCAGTTCTTC	CASSDFLGEQFF
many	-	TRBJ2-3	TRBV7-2	TGTGCCAGCAGCTTAACCCGACAGAGGAAAGATACGCAGTATTTT	CASSLTRQRKDTQYF
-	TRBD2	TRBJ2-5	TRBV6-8	TGTGCCAGTACGCCAGGACTAGCGGGATTCCAAGAGACCCAGTACTTC	CASTPGLAGFQETQYF
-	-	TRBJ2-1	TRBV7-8	TGTGCCAGCCTCCCCCGACAGTTCAATGAGCAGTTCTTC	CASLPRQFNEQFF
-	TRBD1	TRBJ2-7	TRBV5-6	TGTGCCAGCAGACTCGGACAGGGTCCTGTGCAGTACTTC	CASRLGQGPVQYF
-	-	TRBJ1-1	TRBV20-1	TGCAGTGCTACCAAACAGAACACTGAAGCTTTCTTT	CSATKQNTEAFF
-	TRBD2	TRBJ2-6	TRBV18	TGTGCCACAGGACTAGCGGGGTCTGGGGCCAACGTCCTGACTTTC	CATGLAGSGANVLTF
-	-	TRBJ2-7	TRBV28	TGTGCCAGCAGTTTAAATGGGCCGGATGGCGAGCAGTACTTC	CASSLNGPDGEQYF
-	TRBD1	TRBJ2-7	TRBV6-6	TGTGCCAGCAGAAGCGAAGCCGGGACAGGGAACTACGAGCAGTACTTC	CASRSEAGTGNYEQYF
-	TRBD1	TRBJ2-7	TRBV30	TGTGCCTGGAGCGGACAGGACTCCTACGAGCAGTACTTC	CAWSGQDSYEQYF
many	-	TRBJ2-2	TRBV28	TGTGTGGCAGGCCACTATCCCGGGGAGCTGTTTTTT	CVAGHYPGELFF
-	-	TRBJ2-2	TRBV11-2	TGTGCCAGCAGATTAGAAGTGAAAGGCGGGGAGCTGTTTTTT	CASRLEVKGGELFF
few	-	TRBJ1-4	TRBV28	TGTGCCAGCAGTCCCCCACGGGGGAATGGGGAAAAACTGTTTTTT	CASSPPRGNGEKLFF
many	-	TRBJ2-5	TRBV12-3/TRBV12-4	TGTGCCAGCAGCTCCGACAGCCAAGAGACCCAGTACTTC	CASSSDSQETQYF
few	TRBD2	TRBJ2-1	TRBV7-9	TGTGCCAGCAGCCAAGACGGGGGGTCCTGGAATGAGCAGTTCTTC	CASSQDGGSWNEQFF
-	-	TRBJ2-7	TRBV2	TGTGCCAGCAGTGGAGACCACGGGTACGAGCAGTACTTC	CASSGDHGYEQYF
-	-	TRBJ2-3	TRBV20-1	TGCAGTGCTACATACTCGGATGATACGCAGTATTTT	CSATYSDDTQYF
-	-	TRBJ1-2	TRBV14	TGTGCCAGCAGCCAAGAATTATTAGATGGCTACACCTTC	CASSQELLDGYTF
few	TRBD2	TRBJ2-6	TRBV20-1	TGCAGTGCTAGCCGGGGACTAGCGGGAATTGGGGCCAACGTCCTGACTTTC	CSASRGLAGIGANVLTF
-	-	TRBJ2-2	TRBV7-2	TGTGCCAGCAGCTTAGCGAAGGCTAGTCTCGGCGCCGGGGAGCTGTTTTTT	CASSLAKASLGAGELFF
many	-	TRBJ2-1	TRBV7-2	TGTGCCAGCAGCTTAGATCCCAGGGGGGGCAATGAGCAGTTCTTC	CASSLDPRGGNEQFF
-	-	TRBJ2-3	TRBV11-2	TGTGCCAGCAGCTTAGATCTAGGAGCGGCAAACACAGATACGCAGTATTTT	CASSLDLGAANTDTQYF
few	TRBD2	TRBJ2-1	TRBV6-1	TGTGCCAGCATTTCCCGGACCGGGACTAGCGGGAGAAATGAGCAGTTCTTC	CASISRTGTSGRNEQFF
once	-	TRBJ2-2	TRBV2	TGTGCCAGCACCATCTTTAACACCGGGGAGCTGTTTTTT	CASTIFNTGELFF
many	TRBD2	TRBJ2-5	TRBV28	TGTGCCAGCAGTCCCCAACTAGCGGGAGGGAAAGAGACCCAGTACTTC	CASSPQLAGGKETQYF
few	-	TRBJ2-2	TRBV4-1	TGCGCCAGCAGCCCTGCTTCCGCGAACACCGGGGAGCTGTTTTTT	CASSPASANTGELFF
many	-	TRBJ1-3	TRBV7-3	TGTGCCAGCAGCTTATCCCCAACAGGGACTGGAAACACCATATATTTT	CASSLSPTGTGNTIYF
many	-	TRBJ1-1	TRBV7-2	TGTGCCAGCAGCCGGTCGCGGCCAACTGAAGCTTTCTTT	CASSRSRPTEAFF
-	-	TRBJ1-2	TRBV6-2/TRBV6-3	TGTGCCAGCAGTTACAACAGGGTGATGAATGGCTACACCTTC	CASSYNRVMNGYTF
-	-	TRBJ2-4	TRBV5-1	TGCGCCAGCAGCCGGGCAGTAGATAAAAACATTCAGTACTTC	CASSRAVDKNIQYF
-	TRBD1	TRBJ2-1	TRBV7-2	TGTGCCAGCACCCTAGACAGGGGGATTACGGGTGAGCAGTTCTTC	CASTLDRGITGEQFF
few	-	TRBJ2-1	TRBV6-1	TGTGCCAGCAGGGAGTCCCTCTACAATGAGCAGTTCTTC	CASRESLYNEQFF
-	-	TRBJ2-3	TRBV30	TGTGCCCGCGAGGGGGGAGGTACGCAGTATTTT	CAREGGGTQYF
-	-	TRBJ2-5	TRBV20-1	TGCAGTGCTAGAGGAGGGGCGGGGGAGACCCAGTACTTC	CSARGGAGETQYF
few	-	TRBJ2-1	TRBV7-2	TGTGCCAGCAGCTTAGTGGGGACGCATTACAATGAGCAGTTCTTC	CASSLVGTHYNEQFF
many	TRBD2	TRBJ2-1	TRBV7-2	TGTGCCAGCAGCTTCGCCCTCTGGTCAGCATGGGAGGGCCTCTATGAGCAGTTCTTC	CASSFALWSAWEGLYEQFF
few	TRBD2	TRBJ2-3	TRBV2	TGTGCCAGCAGGGGCCCTAGTACTAGCGGAGCCACAGATACGCAGTATTTT	CASRGPSTSGATDTQYF
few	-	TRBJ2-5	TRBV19	TGTGCCAGTAGTATCCGGCAGACCCAAGAGACCCAGTACTTC	CASSIRQTQETQYF
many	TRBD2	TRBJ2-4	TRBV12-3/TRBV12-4	TGTGCCAGCAGTTTCAGAATAGCGGGGGCCCTAGCCAAAAACATTCAGTACTTC	CASSFRIAGALAKNIQYF
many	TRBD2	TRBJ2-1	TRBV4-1	TGCGCCAGCAGCCCTAGTCGTTGGACTAGCGGGAGGAATGAGCAGTTCTTC	CASSPSRWTSGRNEQFF